Shown below are 29 T cell receptor beta chains from a single sample sequenced in a study of blood T cell repertoires in COVID-19. Only in-frame clones appear in the TCRdb table, and some are missing; sequencing was by immunoSEQ multiplex PCR. The table includes some 66,000 clones, more than 75% detected once. Material: peripheral blood. The receptors originated from a woman aged 80 or older with acute or convalescent COVID-19.

The chain recombines TRBV15 with TRBJ1-4; the match to TRBD1 covers 10 bases. Germline V gene data show CDR1 as LNHNV and CDR2 as YYDKDF (reference sequence). The V segment lost 3 bases and the J segment 8 bases; nucleotides outside the gene matches: 6. The CDR3 has 15 residues. CDR3 sequence reads: CATSRGGQGEEKLFF. The CDR3, as DNA: TGTGCCACCAGCAGGGGAGGACAGGGGGAGGAAAAACTGTTTTTT.

The gene calls are TRBV3-1 (or the pseudogene TRBV3-2) and TRBJ2-1, with TRBD2 matching over 7 bases. V was pared by 4 bases and J by 6 bases, with 9 bases of the junction left unmatched. Germline V gene lookup returns CDR1 LGHDT and CDR2 YNNKEL (reference sequence). There are 15 residues in the CDR3. The CDR3 sequence: CASSPGLDPANEQFF. The CDR3 DNA reads TGTGCCAGCAGCCCAGGACTAGACCCCGCCAATGAGCAGTTCTTC.

The chain links TRBV4-2 to TRBJ1-5; unclear D gene. The V and J ends lost 0 bases and 7 bases respectively, with 7 bases between them. This CDR3 is built from 13 residues. The germline CDR1 and CDR2 sequences are LGHNA and YNFKEQ. CDR3 nucleotides: TGTGCCAGCAGCCAAGATTGGCAACAGCCCCAGCATTTT. It encodes CASSQDWQQPQHF.

The chain recombines TRBV20-1 with TRBJ1-4; a possible D gene is TRBD1 (6 bases). CDR1 DFQATT and CDR2 SNEGSKA come from the germline V gene (reference sequence). The germline V and J ends were trimmed by 3 bases and 6 bases, with 11 bases remaining between them. This CDR3 spans 13 amino acids. In DNA form, the CDR3 reads TGCAGTGCTAGTCAAGGGGGTTATGAAAAACTGTTTTTT. Its translation is CSASQGGYEKLFF.

The chain is built from TRBV25-1 and TRBJ1-1; 8 positions agree with TRBD1. Germline assignment: CDR1 MGHDK and CDR2 SYGVNS. The CDR3 has 14 amino acids. V shed 6 bases, J shed 4 bases, and the junction held 7 bases outside the gene matches. The CDR3: CASSQTGVGTEAFF. In DNA form, the CDR3 reads TGTGCCAGCAGCCAGACAGGGGTTGGCACTGAAGCTTTCTTT.

The rearrangement links TRBV11-3 to TRBJ2-1; TRBD2 is a possible D gene (6 bases). CDR3 size: 13 residues. Trimming cost V 4 bases and J 3 bases, with 7 bases left between them. Germline assignment: CDR1 SGHNT and CDR2 YENEEA. The CDR3 reads CASSSGLYNEQFF. Here the CDR3 DNA reads TGTGCCAGCAGCTCGGGACTCTACAATGAGCAGTTCTTC.

CDR3 sequence reads: CASSSAGTAQETQYF. The DNA for the CDR3 is TGTGCCAGCAGTTCCGCCGGGACAGCTCAAGAGACCCAGTACTTC. The chain carries TRBV6-5 and TRBJ2-5; TRBD1 aligns across 7 bases. Germline V gene lookup returns CDR1 MNHEY and CDR2 SVGAGI. V trimming: 4 bases; J trimming: 2 bases; junction bases outside the gene matches: 7. The CDR3 consists of 15 residues.

The rearrangement uses TRBV7-9 and TRBJ2-1; D gene uncertain. This CDR3 spans 14 amino acids. V was clipped by 2 bases and J by 5 bases, with 10 bases between them. Per the germline V gene, CDR1 is SEHNR and CDR2 is FQNEAQ (reference sequence). The CDR3 DNA is TGTGCCAGCAGCTTAAATACTCTCCACAATGAGCAGTTCTTC. It is translated as CASSLNTLHNEQFF.

The V gene is TRBV28, the J gene TRBJ1-1; weak D call: TRBD1 (5 bases). V was cut by 7 bases and J by 4 bases, with 10 bases left in between. The germline V gene has CDR1 MDHEN and CDR2 SYDVKM. The CDR3 has 12 residues. CDR3 nucleotide sequence: TGTGCCAGCACGGGCAGGGCCACTGAAGCTTTCTTT. Translated: CASTGRATEAFF.

This clone was recorded once. The gene calls are TRBV6-5 and TRBJ2-7, with 10 bases aligning to TRBD1. With V trimmed by 0 bases and J by 6 bases, 5 bases remained unmatched. The V gene's germline CDR1 is MNHEY and CDR2 SVGAGI. This CDR3 has 15 amino acids. The CDR3 here is CASSYSGTGDTEQYF. CDR3 DNA: TGTGCCAGCAGTTACTCGGGGACAGGGGATACCGAGCAGTACTTC.

The chain combines TRBV28 with TRBJ1-6; maybe TRBD1 (5 bases). V was pared by 3 bases and J by 7 bases, with 10 bases between. There are 14 residues in the CDR3. Germline CDR1 reads MDHEN; CDR2 reads SYDVKM. The CDR3 nucleotides are TGTGCCAGCAGTTTCGGGGGGGTCAATTCACCCCTCCACTTT. Protein: CASSFGGVNSPLHF.

J is TRBJ1-3 and V is TRBV28; D not resolved. V lost 3 bases, J lost 2 bases, and 11 bases lay in between. The CDR3 is made up of 15 amino acids. Germline lookup yields CDR1 MDHEN and CDR2 SYDVKM. The CDR3 DNA is TGTGCCAGCAGTTTTGGGAGGGCCACTGGAAACACCATATATTTT. Amino acid sequence: CASSFGRATGNTIYF.

The V gene is TRBV20-1, the J gene TRBJ1-1; weak D call: TRBD1 (6 bases). The V and J ends lost 3 bases and 4 bases respectively, with 15 bases between them. There are 14 residues in the CDR3. Per germline, CDR1 DFQATT and CDR2 SNEGSKA (reference sequence). In nucleotides, the CDR3 is TGCAGTGCTAGTCTAGGGGGAGAAAGCACTGAAGCTTTCTTT. Residues: CSASLGGESTEAFF.

The V call is TRBV28, the J call TRBJ1-4, with D perhaps TRBD1 (6 bases). The CDR3 has 14 amino acids. V lost 3 bases and J lost 7, with 12 bases in between. Germline values: CDR1 MDHEN, CDR2 SYDVKM. The CDR3 region has the DNA TGTGCCAGCAGTTTTTTCGGGACAACTGAAAAACTGTTTTTT. This encodes CASSFFGTTEKLFF.

The chain is built from TRBV3-1 (or the pseudogene TRBV3-2) and TRBJ2-7; possibly TRBD2 for D (6 bases). Germline CDR1 is LGHDT and CDR2 is YNNKEL (reference sequence). The V gene lost 4 bases and the J gene lost 3 bases, with 13 bases spanning the gap. CDR3 length equals 14 residues. The CDR3 coding sequence is TGTGCCAGCAGCCGGGGGGAACGGTACTACGAGCAGTACTTC. Its protein is CASSRGERYYEQYF.

The rearrangement uses TRBV6-4 and TRBJ2-2, with D maybe TRBD2 (5 bases). The CDR3 is 14 residues long. Germline V gene lookup returns CDR1 MRHNA and CDR2 SNTAGT. V was pared by 4 bases and J by 7 bases, with 13 bases between. For the CDR3, the DNA is TGTGCCAGCAGTGTAGGACTGGCTAACGGGGAGCTGTTTTTT. Translation gives CASSVGLANGELFF.

The chain couples TRBV25-1 to TRBJ1-2, with 8 bases that match TRBD1. Germline CDR1 and CDR2: MGHDK and SYGVNS. The V segment lost 1 base and the J segment 7 bases; nucleotides outside the gene matches: 8. The CDR3 is made up of 15 amino acids. CDR3 amino acids: CASSELGQGARGYTF. CDR3 DNA: TGTGCCAGCAGTGAATTAGGGCAGGGGGCGCGTGGCTACACCTTC.

In this sample, this clone is medium-sized (0.01 to 0.1%). CDR3 amino acids: CASSVGGEQFF. The DNA for the CDR3 is TGTGCCAGCAGCGTAGGCGGTGAGCAGTTCTTC. This chain links TRBV9 with TRBJ2-1; D unclear. Germline loops: CDR1 SGDLS, CDR2 YYNGEE. V was cut by 0 bases and J by 9 bases, with 4 bases left in between. This CDR3 is 11 amino acids long.

The J gene is TRBJ1-2, the V gene TRBV14; 7 positions agree with TRBD1. From germline, CDR1 is SGHDN and CDR2 FVKESK. V was pared by 4 bases and J by 8 bases, with 4 bases of the junction left unmatched. The CDR3 runs 12 residues. CDR3 sequence reads: CASSPDRAGYTF. The CDR3, as DNA: TGTGCCAGCAGCCCCGACAGGGCCGGCTACACCTTC.

The chain couples TRBV6-1 to TRBJ2-7; 7 positions match TRBD2. The CDR3 contains 14 residues. V dropped 1 base and J dropped 3; count of bases not matched to a gene: 3. Looked up from germline, CDR1 is MNHNS and CDR2 is SASEGT. The CDR3 coding sequence is TGTGCCAGCAGTGAAGGGGGAGGGGACTACGAGCAGTACTTC. Residues: CASSEGGGDYEQYF.

The chain couples TRBV7-9 to TRBJ1-1, with D possibly being TRBD1 (6 bases). This CDR3 region has 14 residues. Germline values: CDR1 SEHNR, CDR2 FQNEAQ (reference sequence). V shed 1 base and J shed 2 bases, with 8 bases lying between them. The CDR3 DNA follows: TGTGCCAGCAGCTTAGGAGGGGGAAACACTGAAGCTTTCTTT. As protein: CASSLGGGNTEAFF.

The chain joins TRBV11-1 to TRBJ2-5; 14 positions match TRBD2. Germline V gene data show CDR1 as SGHAT and CDR2 as FQDESV (reference sequence). The CDR3 sequence is 15 residues long. Germline trimming cut 5 bases from V and 4 bases from J; bases unmatched to any gene: 3. CDR3 protein: CASSRTSGRIETQYF. For the CDR3, the DNA is TGTGCCAGCAGCCGGACTAGCGGGAGGATAGAGACCCAGTACTTC. The full variable domain, completed using reference TRBV11-1 and TRBJ2-5, is EAEVAQSPRYKITEKSQAVAFWCDPISGHATLYWYRQILGQGPELLVQFQDESVVDDSQLPKDRFSAERLKGVDSTLKIQPAELGDSAMYLCASSRTSGRIETQYFGPGTRLLVL.

The chain combines TRBV11-3 with TRBJ2-6; D gene ambiguous. The CDR3 covers 13 residues. CDR1 and CDR2 from the germline V gene are SGHNT and YENEEA. Trimming pared 6 bases from V and 4 bases from J, leaving 7 bases between. The CDR3 DNA reads TGTGCCAGCAGGGCCGCCGGGGCCAACGTCCTGACTTTC. Its protein is CASRAAGANVLTF. The full variable domain, its missing parts supplied by reference TRBV11-3 and TRBJ2-6, is EAGVVQSPRYKIIEKKQPVAFWCNPISGHNTLYWYLQNLGQGPELLIRYENEEAVDDSQLPKDRFSAERLKGVDSTLKIQPAELGDSAVYLCASRAAGANVLTFGAGSRLTVL.

The V and J genes are TRBV11-2 and TRBJ1-1, with TRBD1 matching over 7 bases. Germline assignment: CDR1 SGHAT and CDR2 FQNNGV. V gave up 1 base and J gave up 0 bases; unmatched junction bases: 2. This CDR3 comprises 15 residues. This CDR3 is CASSLAGQMNTEAFF. The CDR3 DNA reads as TGTGCCAGCAGCTTAGCGGGACAGATGAACACTGAAGCTTTCTTT.

The gene calls are TRBV5-6 and TRBJ2-6; perhaps TRBD1 as D (6 bases). Trimming removed 5 bases at V and 4 bases at J, with 19 bases between. The germline CDR1 and CDR2 sequences are SGHDT and YYEEEE. The CDR3 contains 17 residues. The CDR3 nucleotides read TGTGCCAGCAGGGTGATCTCACAGGGTACCGGGGCCAACGTCCTGACTTTC. This codes for CASRVISQGTGANVLTF.

The V call is TRBV5-1, the J call TRBJ2-1; 9 positions agree with TRBD1. The CDR3 spans 14 residues. Germline CDR1 and CDR2: SGHRS and YFSETQ. J was trimmed by 10 bases and V by 4 bases; bases with no gene match: 9. In DNA, the CDR3 is TGCGCCAGCAGCCCCGGGACAGGGCTTTCCGAGCAGTTCTTC. It yields the protein CASSPGTGLSEQFF.

V and J are TRBV4-1 and TRBJ2-3; 11 bases are a match to TRBD2. J lost 2 bases, V lost 1 base, and 5 bases had no gene match. The CDR3 is 17 amino acids. CDR1 is MGHRA, CDR2 YSYEKL, per germline. The CDR3 here is CASSQASSGRPTDTQYF. The CDR3 nucleotides read TGCGCCAGCAGCCAAGCCTCTAGCGGGAGGCCCACAGATACGCAGTATTTT.

This chain uses TRBV7-2 with TRBJ2-1, with no clear D. CDR1 is SGHTA, CDR2 FQGNSA, per germline. V was clipped by 0 bases and J by 0 bases, with 12 bases between them. This CDR3 is 17 amino acids long. For the CDR3, the DNA is TGTGCCAGCAGCTTAGCGCGCGGCCTAAGCTCCTACAATGAGCAGTTCTTC. Residues: CASSLARGLSSYNEQFF.

This clone was counted a few times. One junction end disagrees with the germline gene, perhaps due to a read error. The chain is built from TRBV12-3 or TRBV12-4 and TRBJ1-3, with no clear D. CDR3 size: 12 residues. CDR3 nucleotides: TGTGCCAGCAGTCCGCTCAGTAGCACCTTATATTTT. Amino acids: CASSPLSSTLYF.